What follows are 9 T cell receptor beta chains derived from one specimen sequenced in a study of low-dose radiotherapy and immunotherapy resistance in tumors. Primers used for first-strand cDNA, a TRAV- and TRBV-specific set, covered both alpha and beta chains. The authors ran around 20 PCR cycles to amplify TCRs with a constant-region primer and V-primer adapter. TCRdb called the reads again in MiXCR, with one record for every CDR3 protein. The data show tens of thousands of distinct CDR3 sequences, 15% to 20% seen once. Time point described: before trial treatment. The sample in question was PBMCs, obtained before treatment. The receptors were gathered from a male donor with prostate cancer.

The sample holds many counts of this clonotype. The chain recombines TRBV9 with TRBJ1-1; D remains unclear. This CDR3 contains 14 residues. CDR1 is SGDLS, CDR2 YYNGEE, per germline. Deletions cut 0 bases from V and 1 base from J, with 7 bases between. The CDR3 coding sequence is TGTGCCAGCAGCGTAGTTGTACCGAACACTGAAGCTTTCTTT. It translates to CASSVVVPNTEAFF.

This clonotype was counted at least ten times. The rearrangement joins TRBV5-1 to TRBJ2-5; D is uncertain. The CDR3 covers 15 residues. The V end lost 0 bases, the J end lost 3 bases, and 12 bases lay between the germline ends. Germline CDR1 reads SGHRS; CDR2 reads YFSETQ. The CDR3 bases are TGCGCCAGCAGCTTGGTAGCCAATCCGGAAGAGACCCAGTACTTC. Translation: CASSLVANPEETQYF.

This clonotype came up many times. This sequence joins TRBV18 and TRBJ1-2; 9 nucleotides line up with TRBD1. V trimming: 4 bases; J trimming: 3 bases; junction bases outside the gene matches: 0. Per the germline V gene, CDR1 is KGHSH and CDR2 is LQKENI. The CDR3 length is 13 residues. The CDR3 protein is CASSRQGDYGYTF. The CDR3 DNA reads as TGTGCCAGCTCACGACAGGGGGACTATGGCTACACCTTC.

This clonotype appeared many times. V is TRBV4-1 and J is TRBJ2-7, with D perhaps matching TRBD2 (6 bases). V was pared by 6 bases and J by 5 bases, with 17 bases between. Germline V gene lookup returns CDR1 MGHRA and CDR2 YSYEKL. The CDR3 is made up of 14 amino acids. The CDR3: CASSPGLLSHEQYF. CDR3 bases: TGCGCCAGCAGTCCGGGACTCCTTTCCCACGAGCAGTACTTC.

In the case of this clonotype: This may be a read error, as it is one base from a much larger clone. This chain joins TRBV6-2 or TRBV6-3 and TRBJ2-7; D might be TRBD2 (7 bases). Germline values: CDR1 MNHEY, CDR2 SVGEGT. The CDR3 spans 16 residues. Trimming took 2 bases from V and 7 from J, leaving 21 bases between them. The CDR3 region is CASSYLPRGDYNEQYF. In DNA, the CDR3 is TGTGCCAGCAGTTACCTCCCAAGGGGGGACTACAATGAGCAGTACTTC.

This clonotype was counted many times. The V gene is TRBV20-1, the J gene TRBJ2-3; 9 nucleotides match TRBD2. CDR3 length equals 16 residues. The junction had 14 bases not matched to a gene; V was cut back by 4 bases and J by 6 bases. Germline assignment: CDR1 DFQATT and CDR2 SNEGSKA (reference sequence). The CDR3 bases are TGCAGTGCTACGTCGTCTAGCGGGGTTTTGAGGGATACGCAGTATTTT. The encoded protein is CSATSSSGVLRDTQYF.

This clonotype has at least ten counts. The chain employs TRBV6-2 or TRBV6-3 and TRBJ2-3; D might be TRBD1 (5 bases). The V gene's germline CDR1 is MNHEY and CDR2 SVGEGT. The V and J ends lost 4 bases and 2 bases respectively, with 13 bases between them. The CDR3 is made up of 15 amino acids. The CDR3 loop reads CASSSPDSPTDTQYF. The DNA for the CDR3 is TGTGCCAGCAGTTCCCCCGACAGTCCCACAGATACGCAGTATTTT.

This clonotype came up many times. V gene TRBV2 combines with J gene TRBJ1-6; possible D gene TRBD1, 5 bases. CDR1 is SNHLY and CDR2 is FYNNEI in the germline V gene. Trimming stripped 8 bases from V and 0 bases from J, with 11 bases between. This CDR3 is 15 amino acids long. The CDR3 region has the DNA TGTGCCAGCTCACCAGGGCTCTCCTATAATTCACCCCTCCACTTT. Translation gives CASSPGLSYNSPLHF. The entire variable domain, with the rest obtained from reference TRBV2 and TRBJ1-6, is as follows: EPEVTQTPSHQVTQMGQEVILRCVPISNHLYFYWYRQILGQKVEFLVSFYNNEISEKSEIFDDQFSVERPDGSNFTLKIRSTKLEDSAMYFCASSPGLSYNSPLHFGNGTRLTVT.

This clonotype has ten or more counts. This chain uses TRBV25-1 with TRBJ2-3; 8 bases match TRBD1. V gave up 1 base and J gave up 3 bases; unmatched junction bases: 12. This CDR3 contains 18 residues. CDR1 and CDR2 (germline): MGHDK, SYGVNS. The CDR3 nucleotides are TGTGCCAGCAGTGAATGGAGGGCAGGGGGCCTCTTAACAGATACGCAGTATTTT. Translated, it gives CASSEWRAGGLLTDTQYF.